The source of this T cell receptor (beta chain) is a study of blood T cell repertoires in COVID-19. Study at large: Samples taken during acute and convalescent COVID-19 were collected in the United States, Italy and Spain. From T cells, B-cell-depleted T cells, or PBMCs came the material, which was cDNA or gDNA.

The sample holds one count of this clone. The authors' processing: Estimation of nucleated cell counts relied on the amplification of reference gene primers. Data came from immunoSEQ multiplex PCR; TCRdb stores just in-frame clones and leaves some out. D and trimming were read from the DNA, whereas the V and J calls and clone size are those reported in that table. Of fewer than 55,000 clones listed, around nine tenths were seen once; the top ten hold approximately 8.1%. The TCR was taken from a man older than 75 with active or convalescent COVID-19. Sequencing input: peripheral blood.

Here the CDR3 reads CSASPTGGNYEQYF. DNA of the CDR3: TGCAGTGCTAGTCCGACAGGGGGCAACTACGAGCAGTACTTC. The V and J genes are TRBV20-1 and TRBJ2-7; TRBD1 aligns across 10 bases. Germline lookup yields CDR1 DFQATT and CDR2 SNEGSKA (reference sequence). This CDR3 region has 14 residues. Germline trimming cut 3 bases from V and 3 bases from J; bases unmatched to any gene: 5.